The clone carrying this TCR beta chain was seen once. Its specificity is not known. The sample belongs to a study of cytomegalovirus exposure and HLA in healthy donors. Overall study results and limits: Earlier analysis found most TCR beta V segments productive about 87% or about 30% of the time.

Germline V gives CDR1 LNHDA, CDR2 SQIVND (reference sequence). The CDR3 sequence is 13 residues long. Trimming stripped 4 bases from V and 5 bases from J, with 9 bases between. Primers for the PCR totalled 60 Vbeta and 13 Jbeta. The assay was immunoSEQ multiplex PCR, and TCRdb's table has in-frame clones only and misses some. The sample has over 80,000 clones, about 78% seen once. This rearrangement joins TRBV19 to TRBJ1-5; D gene unclear. This receptor was obtained from a woman aged 40 to 55 in good health and CMV-seronegative. The sequencing sample was made of PBMCs. The CDR3: CASSTRTHQPQHF. The CDR3 bases are TGTGCCAGTAGTACTAGAACACATCAGCCCCAGCATTTT.